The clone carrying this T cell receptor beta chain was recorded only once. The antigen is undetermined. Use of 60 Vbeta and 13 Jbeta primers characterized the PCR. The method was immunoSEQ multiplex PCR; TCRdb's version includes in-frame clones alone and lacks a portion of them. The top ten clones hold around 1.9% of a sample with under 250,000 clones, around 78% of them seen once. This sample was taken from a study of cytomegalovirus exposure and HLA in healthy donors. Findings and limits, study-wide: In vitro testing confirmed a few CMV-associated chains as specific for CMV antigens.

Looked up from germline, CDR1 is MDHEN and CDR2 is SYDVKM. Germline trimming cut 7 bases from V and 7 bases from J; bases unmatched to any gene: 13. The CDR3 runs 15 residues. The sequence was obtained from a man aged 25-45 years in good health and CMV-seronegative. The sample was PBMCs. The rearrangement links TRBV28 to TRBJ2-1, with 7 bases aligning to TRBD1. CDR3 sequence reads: CASTIRGGQLNEQFF. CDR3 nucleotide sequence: TGTGCCAGCACAATTCGAGGGGGCCAGTTGAATGAGCAGTTCTTC. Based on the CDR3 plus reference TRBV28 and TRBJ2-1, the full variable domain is DVKVTQSSRYLVKRTGEKVFLECVQDMDHENMFWYRQDPGLGLRLIYFSYDVKMKEKGDIPEGYSVSREKKERFSLILESASTNQTSMYLCASTIRGGQLNEQFFGPGTRLTVL.